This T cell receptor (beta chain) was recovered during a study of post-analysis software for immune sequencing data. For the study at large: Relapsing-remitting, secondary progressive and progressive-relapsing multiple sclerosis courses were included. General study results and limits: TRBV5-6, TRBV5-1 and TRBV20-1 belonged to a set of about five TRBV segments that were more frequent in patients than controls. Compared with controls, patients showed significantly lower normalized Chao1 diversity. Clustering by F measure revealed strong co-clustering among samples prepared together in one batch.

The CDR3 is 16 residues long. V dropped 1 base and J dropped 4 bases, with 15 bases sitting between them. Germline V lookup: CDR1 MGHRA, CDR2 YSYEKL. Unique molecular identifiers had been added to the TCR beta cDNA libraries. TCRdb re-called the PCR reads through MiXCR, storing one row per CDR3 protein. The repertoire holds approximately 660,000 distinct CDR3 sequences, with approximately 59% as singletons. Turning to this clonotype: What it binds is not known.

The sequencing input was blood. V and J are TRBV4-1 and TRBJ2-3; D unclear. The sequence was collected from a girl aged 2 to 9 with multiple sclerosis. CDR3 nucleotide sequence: TGCGCCAGCAGCCAAGCGGACGGGCCCGTCCCAGATACGCAGTATTTT. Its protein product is CASSQADGPVPDTQYF.